A single sample is the source of the 30 T cell receptor beta chains below, sequenced in a study of beta chain features in type 1 diabetes. Points from the study as a whole: All four CD4+ subsets from Type 1 diabetes patients carried moderately but significantly shorter TCRB CDR3s.

Reverse transcribing all isolated RNA meant expressed TCRB transcripts were sequenced. The repertoire was sequenced with immunoSEQ multiplex PCR; TCRdb's copy has only in-frame clones and lacks some. Here the sample spans approximately 250,000 clones, approximately 10% being singletons. Their cognate antigens are unknown. The sequencing sample was made of naive CD4+ T cells from blood. All receptors come from a young man with type 1 diabetes.

The V call is TRBV9, the J call TRBJ2-1; D may be TRBD1 (6 bases). Per the germline V gene, CDR1 is SGDLS and CDR2 is YYNGEE. This CDR3 is built from 14 residues. V was pared by 1 base and J by 8 bases, with 13 bases between. The CDR3: CASSVRLGADEQFF. The DNA of the CDR3 is TGTGCCAGCAGCGTACGATTGGGGGCGGATGAGCAGTTCTTC.

This sequence joins TRBV4-1 and TRBJ2-4, with 9 nucleotides matching TRBD1. Germline CDR1 reads MGHRA; CDR2 reads YSYEKL. The trim removed 6 bases at V and 0 bases at J, leaving 3 bases unmatched. This CDR3 region has 15 residues. The CDR3 DNA follows: TGCGCCAGCAGACGGGACAGGGCAGCCAAAAACATTCAGTACTTC. It is translated as CASRRDRAAKNIQYF.

V and J are TRBV14 and TRBJ1-6; the match to TRBD1 covers 8 bases. The CDR3 has 15 residues. Germline V gene sequence: CDR1 SGHDN, CDR2 FVKESK. The ends lost 6 bases at V and 3 bases at J; junction bases unmatched: 4. The CDR3 loop reads CASRGGTGYNSPLHF. CDR3 sequence (DNA): TGTGCCAGCAGGGGCGGGACAGGCTATAATTCACCCCTCCACTTT.

Here the CDR3 reads CASSPGGTGQNEKLFF. For the CDR3, the DNA is TGTGCCAGCAGCCCGGGGGGCACAGGGCAAAATGAAAAACTGTTTTTT. J is TRBJ1-4 and V is TRBV5-4, with TRBD1 as a possible D gene (6 bases). The germline gives CDR1 SGHNT, CDR2 YYREEE (reference sequence). Trimming left V 4 bases short and J 5 bases short, with 18 bases between. This CDR3 comprises 16 residues.

The rearrangement joins TRBV19 to TRBJ1-5; D is ambiguous. CDR1 and CDR2 (germline): LNHDA, SQIVND (reference sequence). The V and J ends lost 3 bases and 4 bases respectively, with 13 bases between them. This CDR3 has 15 residues. The CDR3 is CASSISLRRNQPQHF. CDR3 bases: TGTGCCAGTAGTATTTCCTTAAGGAGGAATCAGCCCCAGCATTTT.

The chain recombines TRBV2 with TRBJ1-5, with a possible D match to TRBD1 (6 bases). Germline CDR1 and CDR2: SNHLY and FYNNEI. V lost 2 bases, J lost 4 bases, and 6 bases lay in between. The CDR3 sequence is 13 residues long. The CDR3 protein is CASSEQGNQPQHF. The CDR3 DNA reads as TGTGCCAGCAGTGAACAGGGGAATCAGCCCCAGCATTTT.

The gene calls are TRBV5-4 and TRBJ2-3; 9 positions agree with TRBD1. Germline V gene sequence: CDR1 SGHNT, CDR2 YYREEE (reference sequence). The CDR3 spans 15 residues. Trimming removed 3 bases from V and 2 bases from J; junction bases left unmatched: 4. CDR3 coding DNA: TGTGCCAGCAGCTGGGGACAGGGACCCACAGATACGCAGTATTTT. It yields the protein CASSWGQGPTDTQYF. Full variable domain (missing parts from reference TRBV5-4 and TRBJ2-3): ETGVTQSPTHLIKTRGQQVTLRCSSQSGHNTVSWYQQALGQGPQFIFQYYREEENGRGNFPPRFSGLQFPNYSSELNVNALELDDSALYLCASSWGQGPTDTQYFGPGTRLTVL.

This clone occurred a few times. This chain connects TRBV28 to TRBJ2-5; 8 bases fit TRBD2. J gave up 1 base and V 5 bases, and 3 bases lay outside the gene matches. Germline CDR1 reads MDHEN; CDR2 reads SYDVKM. The CDR3 is made up of 14 amino acids. DNA of the CDR3: TGTGCCAGCAGTCCGGGGGGGGCCCAAGAGACCCAGTACTTC. Protein sequence: CASSPGGAQETQYF.

This clone was found a few times. The chain is built from TRBV5-1 and TRBJ1-1, with TRBD1 as a possible D gene (6 bases). V was clipped by 4 bases and J by 4 bases, with 14 bases between them. The CDR3 consists of 14 residues. Per germline, CDR1 SGHRS and CDR2 YFSETQ. CDR3 protein: CASSPNAGATEAFF. The CDR3 DNA sequence: TGCGCCAGCAGCCCCAACGCGGGGGCCACTGAAGCTTTCTTT.

This clone was recorded a few times. The gene calls are TRBV19 and TRBJ2-1, with D perhaps matching TRBD2 (6 bases). The CDR3 is 12 amino acids. Per the germline V gene, CDR1 is LNHDA and CDR2 is SQIVND (reference sequence). The V gene lost 7 bases and the J gene lost 8 bases, with 12 bases spanning the gap. The CDR3: CASMGPGDEQFF. DNA for the CDR3: TGTGCCAGTATGGGACCGGGGGATGAGCAGTTCTTC. Full variable domain (remainder filled in from reference TRBV19 and TRBJ2-1): DGGITQSPKYLFRKEGQNVTLSCEQNLNHDAMYWYRQDPGQGLRLIYYSQIVNDFQKGDIAEGYSVSREKKESFPLTVTSAQKNPTAFYLCASMGPGDEQFFGPGTRLTVL.

The J gene is TRBJ1-6, the V gene TRBV9; 8 bases agree with TRBD1. CDR1 and CDR2 (germline): SGDLS, YYNGEE. The CDR3 covers 17 residues. V trimming: 4 bases; J trimming: 8 bases; junction bases outside the gene matches: 14. Here the CDR3 DNA reads TGTGCCAGCAGCCATCCTGAAGGAGGACAGGGTTATTCACCCCTCCACTTT. Its translation: CASSHPEGGQGYSPLHF.

This chain connects TRBV7-9 to TRBJ2-7; TRBD1 matches 7 bases. Germline V lookup: CDR1 SEHNR, CDR2 FQNEAQ (reference sequence). V lost 5 bases and J lost 2; bases outside the gene matches: 6. CDR3 length: 14 residues. CDR3 sequence (DNA): TGTGCCAGCAGCGCCCGGGACAGAACCTACGAGCAGTACTTC. Its translation: CASSARDRTYEQYF. The variable domain in full, with the rest retrieved from reference TRBV7-9 and TRBJ2-7, is DTGVSQNPRHKITKRGQNVTFRCDPISEHNRLYWYRQTLGQGPEFLTYFQNEAQLEKSRLLSDRFSAERPKGSFSTLEIQRTEQGDSAMYLCASSARDRTYEQYFGPGTRLTVT.

This clone has just a few counts. J is TRBJ1-1 and V is TRBV15, with D unclear. The ends were cut back, 0 bases at V and 0 bases at J, with 11 bases in the middle. Germline values: CDR1 LNHNV, CDR2 YYDKDF (reference sequence). The CDR3 has 16 residues. CDR3 residues: CATSRDLRSLNTEAFF. The DNA of the CDR3 is TGTGCCACCAGCAGAGATCTACGGAGCTTGAACACTGAAGCTTTCTTT.

The sample holds a few counts of this clone. The J gene is TRBJ2-3, the V gene TRBV9; 7 bases fit TRBD1. With V trimmed by 0 bases and J by 0 bases, 4 bases remained unmatched. Looked up from germline, CDR1 is SGDLS and CDR2 is YYNGEE. This CDR3 has 16 residues. The CDR3 DNA follows: TGTGCCAGCAGCGTAGCAGACAGGGCAAGCACAGATACGCAGTATTTT. Encoded protein: CASSVADRASTDTQYF.

V gene TRBV2 combines with J gene TRBJ2-5; the D gene is possibly TRBD2 (6 bases). V lost 6 bases and J lost 2, with 10 bases in between. In germline, CDR1 is SNHLY, CDR2 FYNNEI. This CDR3 is 13 amino acids long. Here the CDR3 reads CASSWDSQETQYF. The DNA of the CDR3 is TGTGCCAGCAGCTGGGACTCTCAAGAGACCCAGTACTTC.

This clone was observed a few times. V usage is TRBV9 and J usage is TRBJ1-2, with 10 positions matching TRBD1. The J segment lost 5 bases and the V segment lost 4 bases, leaving 14 bases of the junction unmatched. The CDR3 extends over 17 amino acids. Per germline, CDR1 SGDLS and CDR2 YYNGEE. The CDR3 here is CASSPADRGQGLYGYTF. The CDR3 nucleotides are TGTGCCAGCAGCCCTGCAGACAGGGGGCAGGGACTTTATGGCTACACCTTC.

This clone has a handful of counts. The V gene is TRBV28, the J gene TRBJ2-3; TRBD1 agrees at 8 bases. The germline CDR1 and CDR2 sequences are MDHEN and SYDVKM. V lost 5 bases, J lost 6 bases, and 4 bases stayed unmatched. The CDR3 sequence is 13 residues long. The CDR3 protein is CASSRRTGDTQYF. For the CDR3, the DNA is TGTGCCAGCAGTCGGCGGACAGGGGATACGCAGTATTTT.

This chain joins TRBV11-2 and TRBJ2-1; TRBD1 matches at 10 bases. The CDR3 spans 15 residues. Germline V CDR1 and CDR2: SGHAT, FQNNGV. The V segment lost 2 bases and the J segment 6 bases; nucleotides outside the gene matches: 4. In DNA form, the CDR3 reads TGTGCCAGCAGCTTAATGGGACAGGGGACCAATGAGCAGTTCTTC. Translation gives CASSLMGQGTNEQFF.

This clone was seen a few times. The chain links TRBV29-1 to TRBJ2-4, with a weak D call TRBD1 (6 bases). Germline V lookup: CDR1 SQVTM, CDR2 ANQGSEA. The CDR3 length is 15 residues. V was clipped by 7 bases and J by 3 bases, with 19 bases between them. The DNA for the CDR3 is TGCAGCGCCCTAACACCACAGGGATTCAAAAACATTCAGTACTTC. It is translated as CSALTPQGFKNIQYF.

The chain couples TRBV6-1 to TRBJ1-2, with D hard to call. The V end was cut by 6 bases, the J end by 3 bases, with 8 bases between. This CDR3 region has 12 residues. Per the germline V gene, CDR1 is MNHNS and CDR2 is SASEGT. The CDR3 reads CASSGGDYGYTF. Here the CDR3 DNA reads TGTGCCAGCAGCGGAGGAGACTATGGCTACACCTTC.

The chain is built from TRBV4-1 and TRBJ2-6; TRBD2 is a possible D gene (5 bases). The germline gives CDR1 MGHRA, CDR2 YSYEKL. Trimming removed 3 bases at V and 6 bases at J, with 12 bases between. This CDR3 has 15 residues. The CDR3 bases are TGCGCCAGCAGCCAGACCCCCCTAGCGGCCAACGTCCTGACTTTC. Translated, it gives CASSQTPLAANVLTF.

The chain recombines TRBV5-6 with TRBJ2-7; 9 bases fit TRBD1. J was trimmed by 4 bases and V by 4 bases; bases with no gene match: 6. CDR3 length: 14 amino acids. CDR1 and CDR2 from the germline V gene are SGHDT and YYEEEE. CDR3 nucleotide sequence: TGTGCCAGCAGCAGACCGGGACAGGGATACGAGCAGTACTTC. Translating it yields CASSRPGQGYEQYF.

This clone was seen a handful of times. The chain uses TRBV7-9 and TRBJ1-4; the D gene is possibly TRBD1 (6 bases). Germline assignment: CDR1 SEHNR and CDR2 FQNEAQ (reference sequence). The V end lost 3 bases, the J end lost 5 bases, and 10 bases lay between the germline ends. The CDR3 has 14 residues. The CDR3 region has the DNA TGTGCCAGCAGCTTTTTTGGGACAAATGAAAAACTGTTTTTT. This gives the protein CASSFFGTNEKLFF.

Only a few counts were recorded for this clone. This chain uses TRBV9 with TRBJ2-5; 8 bases match TRBD1. In germline, CDR1 is SGDLS, CDR2 YYNGEE. After removal of 3 bases from V and 4 bases from J, the junction contained 8 bases not matched to a gene. This CDR3 is built from 15 residues. The CDR3 region has the DNA TGTGCCAGCAGCGAAGACAGGGGACGGTCAGAGACCCAGTACTTC. It specifies CASSEDRGRSETQYF.

In DNA form, the CDR3 reads TGTGCCAGCAGTTTAAACAGGTTGGGTCAGCCCCAGCATTTT. Translated: CASSLNRLGQPQHF. V gene TRBV27 combines with J gene TRBJ1-5; maybe TRBD1 (5 bases). The CDR3 is 14 amino acids. V was pared by 2 bases and J by 6 bases, with 11 bases between. Per the germline V gene, CDR1 is MNHEY and CDR2 is SMNVEV (reference sequence).

The chain couples TRBV29-1 to TRBJ1-1, with 7 nucleotides matching TRBD1. Germline-derived CDR1 and CDR2 are SQVTM and ANQGSEA. The CDR3 is 13 amino acids. V gave up 6 bases and J gave up 0 bases; unmatched junction bases: 4. This chain's CDR3 is CSVTGQLNTEAFF. The CDR3, as DNA: TGCAGCGTAACGGGACAGTTGAACACTGAAGCTTTCTTT.

The chain recombines TRBV5-5 with TRBJ1-1, with D unresolved. Germline assignment: CDR1 SGHKS and CDR2 YYEKEE (reference sequence). The length of the CDR3 is 13 residues. Trimming pared 4 bases from V and 0 bases from J, leaving 7 bases between. The CDR3 reads CASSRTVNTEAFF. As DNA, the CDR3 is TGTGCCAGCAGCCGAACAGTGAACACTGAAGCTTTCTTT.

This clone was counted a single time. V is TRBV5-4 and J is TRBJ2-4; 14 nucleotides agree with TRBD2. Germline V lookup: CDR1 SGHNT, CDR2 YYREEE (reference sequence). V shed 4 bases, J shed 6 bases, and the junction held 6 bases outside the gene matches. The CDR3 sequence is 16 residues long. The CDR3 region is CASSKTSGGAGNIQYF. The CDR3 DNA reads TGTGCCAGCAGCAAGACTAGCGGGGGGGCTGGAAACATTCAGTACTTC.

This chain uses TRBV5-1 with TRBJ2-2; TRBD2 might be the D (5 bases). V shed 4 bases and J shed 4 bases, with 8 bases lying between them. This CDR3 region has 13 residues. CDR1 and CDR2 (germline): SGHRS, YFSETQ. The CDR3 DNA reads TGCGCCAGCAGCCGGGGTCGCACCGGGGAGCTGTTTTTT. The encoded protein is CASSRGRTGELFF.

This rearrangement joins TRBV2 to TRBJ1-2, with a possible D match to TRBD1 (6 bases). V was trimmed by 7 bases and J by 4 bases, leaving 7 bases between them. The CDR3 loop spans 11 amino acids. CDR1 SNHLY and CDR2 FYNNEI come from the germline V gene. Written as DNA, the CDR3 is TGTGCCAGCACGGACAGCTATGGCTACACCTTC. Encoded protein: CASTDSYGYTF. The entire variable domain, with the rest obtained from reference TRBV2 and TRBJ1-2, is as follows: EPEVTQTPSHQVTQMGQEVILRCVPISNHLYFYWYRQILGQKVEFLVSFYNNEISEKSEIFDDQFSVERPDGSNFTLKIRSTKLEDSAMYFCASTDSYGYTFGSGTRLTVV.